Below, one T cell receptor (beta chain) is given with its context. This specimen belongs to a study of blood T cell repertoires in COVID-19. Study details: In each case, the material was cDNA or gDNA derived from T cells, B-cell-depleted T cells, or PBMCs.

How the authors handled the data: Estimated nucleated cell counts came from reference gene primer amplification. Produced via immunoSEQ multiplex PCR; TCRdb's table is partial and in-frame only. V and J calls and clone size come straight from that table; D and trimming were deduced from the DNA. The profile covers around 94,000 clones, with 87% appearing a single time and 5% to 6.5% taken by the ten largest. V was clipped by 6 bases and J by 3 bases, with 18 bases between them. Germline values: CDR1 SGHNT, CDR2 YENEEA. CDR3 length: 15 amino acids. During active infection, Seattle patients enrolled and were then monitored through disease.

The TCR sequence derives from a woman aged 45-59 years with COVID-19, enrolled during active disease. Sequenced material: peripheral blood. The rearrangement uses TRBV11-3 and TRBJ2-7; a possible D gene is TRBD2 (5 bases). The CDR3: CASSQEASRFYEQYF. Here the CDR3 DNA reads TGTGCCAGCAGTCAGGAGGCTAGCAGGTTCTACGAGCAGTACTTC.